These 27 T cell receptor beta chains were all obtained from the same sample, sequenced in a study of blood T cell repertoires in COVID-19. Measured with immunoSEQ multiplex PCR; TCRdb has only the in-frame clones, and not every one. This sample has more than 200,000 clones; approximately 80% occur once, and the top ten carry approximately 7.4%. Sequenced sample: PBMCs or T cells enriched from blood (not recorded which). These receptors all come from a middle-aged woman with acute COVID-19.

V gene TRBV10-1 combines with J gene TRBJ2-1; 14 bases are shared with TRBD2. This CDR3 has 16 amino acids. Unmatched junction bases numbered 1, after V lost 5 bases and J lost 1 base. Germline V gene lookup returns CDR1 WNHNN and CDR2 SYGVQD (reference sequence). CDR3 in amino acids: CASSWTSGGSYNEQFF. CDR3 bases: TGCGCCAGCAGTTGGACTAGCGGGGGGTCCTACAATGAGCAGTTCTTC.

The gene calls are TRBV11-2 and TRBJ2-5, with D possibly matching TRBD2 (6 bases). Trimming removed 0 bases at V and 0 bases at J, with 8 bases between. CDR1 and CDR2 from the germline V gene are SGHAT and FQNNGV. The CDR3 has 15 amino acids. The CDR3 protein is CASSLDGGNQETQYF. The CDR3 DNA follows: TGTGCCAGCAGCTTAGATGGGGGGAACCAAGAGACCCAGTACTTC.

The rearrangement joins TRBV2 to TRBJ2-1; 7 nucleotides agree with TRBD2. CDR1 SNHLY and CDR2 FYNNEI come from the germline V gene. This CDR3 has 15 amino acids. The trim removed 6 bases at V and 2 bases at J, leaving 7 bases unmatched. The CDR3 DNA reads as TGTGCCAGCAGCGGGTTAGGGAGGGCCTACAATGAGCAGTTCTTC. It is translated as CASSGLGRAYNEQFF.

This clone came up a few times. Other DNA sequences in the same sample also yield this CDR3. The chain combines TRBV9 with TRBJ1-3; maybe TRBD1 (6 bases). The CDR3 covers 14 residues. Germline CDR1 and CDR2: SGDLS and YYNGEE. The V and J ends lost 0 bases and 4 bases respectively, with 8 bases between them. The CDR3 DNA reads TGTGCCAGCAGCGTAGCAGGGGCGGGAAACACCATATATTTT. Amino acids: CASSVAGAGNTIYF. Full variable domain (outside the CDR3, taken from reference TRBV9 and TRBJ1-3): DSGVTQTPKHLITATGQRVTLRCSPRSGDLSVYWYQQSLDQGLQFLIQYYNGEERAKGNILERFSAQQFPDLHSELNLSSLELGDSALYFCASSVAGAGNTIYFGEGSWLTVV.

This chain joins TRBV6-7 and TRBJ2-1; TRBD2 matches 8 bases. TRBV6-7 is placed among ORFs of uncertain function. The length of the CDR3 is 17 residues. Trimming took 6 bases from V and 8 from J; bases not matched to a gene: 18. The chain's CDR3 is CASRTPGVASGRDEQFF. CDR3 DNA sequence: TGTGCCAGCAGAACCCCCGGAGTGGCTAGCGGGCGGGATGAGCAGTTCTTC.

V gene TRBV5-4 combines with J gene TRBJ1-4; 7 nucleotides align to TRBD1. J gave up 5 bases and V 4 bases, and 5 bases lay outside the gene matches. Germline lookup yields CDR1 SGHNT and CDR2 YYREEE (reference sequence). The CDR3 has 14 amino acids. CDR3 region: CASSQDRVNEKLFF. CDR3 coding DNA: TGTGCCAGCAGCCAAGACAGGGTGAATGAAAAACTGTTTTTT.

The CDR3 sequence: CASSSTGTSGSLETQYF. As DNA, the CDR3 is TGTGCCAGCAGCAGTACCGGGACTAGCGGGAGTCTCGAGACCCAGTACTTC. The chain couples TRBV13 to TRBJ2-5, with 14 nucleotides matching TRBD2. This CDR3 is built from 17 residues. Germline lookup yields CDR1 PRHDT and CDR2 FYEKMQ (reference sequence). The J segment lost 5 bases and the V segment lost 5 bases, leaving 10 bases of the junction unmatched.

The rearrangement uses TRBV4-1 and TRBJ2-7, with TRBD1 as a possible D gene (5 bases). CDR3 length equals 14 residues. V was cut by 4 bases and J by 6 bases, with 16 bases left in between. The germline gives CDR1 MGHRA, CDR2 YSYEKL. CDR3 region: CASSPYTERGEQYF. DNA for the CDR3: TGCGCCAGCAGCCCTTATACGGAAAGGGGCGAGCAGTACTTC.

This clone was observed once. The chain links TRBV14 to TRBJ1-1; possibly TRBD1 for D (5 bases). V shed 0 bases and J shed 3 bases, with 11 bases lying between them. The CDR3 is 15 residues long. Germline V gives CDR1 SGHDN, CDR2 FVKESK. The CDR3, as DNA: TGTGCCAGCAGCCAAGATTTGGGGGAGGACACTGAAGCTTTCTTT. It codes for CASSQDLGEDTEAFF.

This chain links TRBV19 with TRBJ2-5; TRBD2 is a possible D gene (5 bases). The length of the CDR3 is 14 residues. Germline CDR1 reads LNHDA; CDR2 reads SQIVND (reference sequence). V dropped 3 bases and J dropped 5 bases, with 13 bases sitting between them. The CDR3 sequence: CASSMVSGGETQYF. CDR3 sequence (DNA): TGTGCCAGTAGTATGGTATCGGGCGGGGAGACCCAGTACTTC.

The chain links TRBV7-3 to TRBJ2-7; TRBD2 matches 16 bases. CDR1 is SGHTA, CDR2 FQGTGA, per germline. The CDR3 has 16 residues. Unmatched junction bases numbered 2, after V lost 4 bases and J lost 2 bases. The CDR3: CASSWGLAGGPYEQYF. Written as DNA, the CDR3 is TGTGCCAGCAGCTGGGGACTAGCGGGGGGGCCCTACGAGCAGTACTTC. Full variable domain (missing parts from reference TRBV7-3 and TRBJ2-7): GAGVSQTPSNKVTEKGKYVELRCDPISGHTALYWYRQSLGQGPEFLIYFQGTGAADDSGLPNDRFFAVRPEGSVSTLKIQRTERGDSAVYLCASSWGLAGGPYEQYFGPGTRLTVT.

The rearrangement uses TRBV5-4 and TRBJ1-1; possible D gene TRBD1, 6 bases. The CDR3 is made up of 16 amino acids. Germline V lookup: CDR1 SGHNT, CDR2 YYREEE (reference sequence). V lost 3 bases and J lost 3, with 18 bases in between. The DNA for the CDR3 is TGTGCCAGCAGCTCTGGGGGCGCGACCCGTTACACTGAAGCTTTCTTT. Protein sequence: CASSSGGATRYTEAFF.

This chain connects TRBV5-1 to TRBJ2-5, with D possibly matching TRBD2 (5 bases). Germline-derived CDR1 and CDR2 are SGHRS and YFSETQ. The CDR3 is 14 residues long. The V end lost 0 bases, the J end lost 3 bases, and 9 bases lay between the germline ends. The CDR3, as DNA: TGCGCCAGCAGCTTGGATGGGAGAAAAGAGACCCAGTACTTC. It is translated as CASSLDGRKETQYF.

The chain employs TRBV5-4 and TRBJ2-6; 9 bases agree with TRBD2. The V segment lost 0 bases and the J segment 1 base; nucleotides outside the gene matches: 2. Germline lookup yields CDR1 SGHNT and CDR2 YYREEE (reference sequence). The CDR3 is 17 residues long. The DNA of the CDR3 is TGTGCCAGCAGCTTGGTAGCGGGAGCTTCTGGGGCCAACGTCCTGACTTTC. Its translation is CASSLVAGASGANVLTF.

The chain carries TRBV9 and TRBJ2-3; TRBD2 agrees at 12 bases. The CDR3 has 18 amino acids. Unmatched junction bases numbered 8, after V lost 0 bases and J lost 3 bases. Germline lookup yields CDR1 SGDLS and CDR2 YYNGEE. The CDR3 sequence is CASSVGLAGVGGTDTQYF. The CDR3 DNA is TGTGCCAGCAGCGTAGGACTAGCGGGAGTTGGGGGTACAGATACGCAGTATTTT.

This chain uses TRBV28 with TRBJ2-6; perhaps TRBD1 as D (6 bases). The CDR3 has 20 amino acids. Trimming stripped 1 base from V and 0 bases from J, with 19 bases between. CDR1 is MDHEN and CDR2 is SYDVKM in the germline V gene. The CDR3 region has the DNA TGTGCCAGCAGTTTATTTTCATCGGACAGTGTAGCCTCTGGGGCCAACGTCCTGACTTTC. Translation: CASSLFSSDSVASGANVLTF.

In this sample, this clone turned up once. The chain recombines TRBV2 with TRBJ1-6, with D possibly being TRBD1 (5 bases). V lost 6 bases and J lost 4, with 10 bases in between. This CDR3 comprises 14 residues. Germline V gives CDR1 SNHLY, CDR2 FYNNEI. The CDR3 bases are TGTGCCAGCAGGAGGAGACAGTATAATTCACCCCTCCACTTT. This encodes CASRRRQYNSPLHF.

This clone was picked up a small number of times. The V call is TRBV30, the J call TRBJ1-1, with 10 bases matching TRBD1. Germline loops: CDR1 GTSNPN, CDR2 SVGIG (reference sequence). CDR3 length: 16 amino acids. Trimming removed 2 bases from V and 0 bases from J; junction bases left unmatched: 6. CDR3 DNA: TGTGCCTGGAGTATTTGGACAGGGGGGATGAACACTGAAGCTTTCTTT. As protein: CAWSIWTGGMNTEAFF.

This chain uses TRBV28 with TRBJ1-2; tentative D call: TRBD1 (5 bases). V lost 6 bases and J lost 2, with 7 bases in between. Germline CDR1 MDHEN, CDR2 SYDVKM. This CDR3 comprises 12 residues. The CDR3 loop reads CASRTANYGYTF. CDR3 DNA sequence: TGTGCCAGCAGGACAGCAAACTATGGCTACACCTTC.

In this sample, this clone turned up a few times. CDR3 DNA sequence: TGTGCCAGCAGTCGGACTAGCGGGGGCTCCTACGAGCAGTACTTC. This gives the protein CASSRTSGGSYEQYF. The chain carries TRBV6-5 and TRBJ2-7; 13 bases align to TRBD2. The CDR3 contains 15 residues. Germline values: CDR1 MNHEY, CDR2 SVGAGI. Unmatched junction bases numbered 1, after V lost 5 bases and J lost 0 bases.

This chain connects TRBV23-1 to TRBJ1-5; 12 bases map to TRBD1. TRBV23-1 is noted as an ORF with a role that remains uncertain. The CDR3 is made up of 17 amino acids. V was clipped by 10 bases and J by 0 bases; unmatched bases: 10. Here the CDR3 reads CANQRDRGLFSNQPQHF. CDR3 DNA: TGCGCCAACCAACGGGACAGGGGGCTCTTTAGCAATCAGCCCCAGCATTTT.

The chain carries TRBV6-2 or TRBV6-3 and TRBJ1-5, with 8 positions matching TRBD1. The CDR3 consists of 15 residues. The junction had 2 bases not matched to a gene; V was cut back by 2 bases and J by 2 bases. CDR1 and CDR2 (germline): MNHEY, SVGEGT. CDR3 region: CASSYGQGRNQPQHF. The DNA for the CDR3 is TGTGCCAGCAGTTACGGACAGGGACGCAATCAGCCCCAGCATTTT.

This chain uses TRBV9 with TRBJ1-2; TRBD1 agrees at 8 bases. The junction had 13 bases not matched to a gene; V was cut back by 4 bases and J by 8 bases. CDR3 length: 15 residues. The V gene's germline CDR1 is SGDLS and CDR2 YYNGEE. The CDR3 DNA sequence: TGTGCCAGCAGCCCGAGGACAGGGCAAGGGAGAGGCTACACCTTC. This codes for CASSPRTGQGRGYTF.

V usage is TRBV4-2 and J usage is TRBJ1-5, with 9 positions matching TRBD1. The V gene end was trimmed by 3 bases and the J gene end by 2 bases; junction bases not matched to a gene: 2. Germline V gives CDR1 LGHNA, CDR2 YNFKEQ. The CDR3 contains 15 residues. The CDR3 DNA follows: TGTGCCAGCAGCCAGGGACAGGGAGGCAATCAGCCCCAGCATTTT. Translated: CASSQGQGGNQPQHF.

The CDR3 spells CASSLRALPGGSYNSPLHF. CDR3 sequence (DNA): TGTGCCAGCAGCTTACGGGCTCTACCGGGGGGCTCCTATAATTCACCCCTCCACTTT. The V call is TRBV7-2, the J call TRBJ1-6; TRBD1 might be the D (5 bases). Germline V gene sequence: CDR1 SGHTA, CDR2 FQGNSA. The CDR3 loop spans 19 amino acids. V lost 2 bases and J lost 0, with 17 bases in between.

This clone showed up just once. The chain links TRBV5-1 to TRBJ1-2; tentative D call: TRBD1 (6 bases). Trimming took 4 bases from V and 7 from J, leaving 14 bases between them. This CDR3 contains 13 residues. The germline gives CDR1 SGHRS, CDR2 YFSETQ. The CDR3 is CASSIQGPGGYTF. For the CDR3, the DNA is TGCGCCAGCAGCATACAGGGTCCAGGTGGCTACACCTTC.

This clone was counted at least ten times. The CDR3 region has the DNA TGCAGCGTTGAAGGGTCAGGGACAGGGTCCCTCAATGAGCAGTTCTTC. Translation gives CSVEGSGTGSLNEQFF. The chain employs TRBV29-1 and TRBJ2-1, with 9 bases identical to TRBD1. This CDR3 has 16 amino acids. The ends lost 1 base at V and 6 bases at J; junction bases unmatched: 10. The germline V gene has CDR1 SQVTM and CDR2 ANQGSEA.